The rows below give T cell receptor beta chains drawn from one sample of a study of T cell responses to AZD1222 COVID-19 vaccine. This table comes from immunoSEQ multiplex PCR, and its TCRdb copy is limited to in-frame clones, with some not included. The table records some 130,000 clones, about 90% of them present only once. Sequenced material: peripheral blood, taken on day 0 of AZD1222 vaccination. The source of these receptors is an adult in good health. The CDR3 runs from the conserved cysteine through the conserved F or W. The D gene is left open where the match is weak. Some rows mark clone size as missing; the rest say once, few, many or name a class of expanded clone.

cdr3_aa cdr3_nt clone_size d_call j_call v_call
CASRGQGPLKGYTF TGTGCCAGTAGAGGACAGGGCCCTTTGAAAGGCTACACCTTC - TRBD1 TRBJ1-2 TRBV19
CASSLVGLINTEAFF TGTGCCAGCAGCTTAGTGGGACTCATAAACACTGAAGCTTTCTTT once - TRBJ1-1 TRBV11-1
CASSPQGASRGYTF TGTGCCAGCTCACCACAGGGGGCCTCGAGGGGCTACACCTTC - TRBD1 TRBJ1-2 TRBV18
CASSPGDRRAFF TGTGCCAGCAGCCCAGGGGACAGGCGGGCTTTCTTT - TRBD1 TRBJ1-1 TRBV7-9
CASSLGGAPTEAFF TGCGCCAGCAGCTTGGGAGGGGCGCCCACTGAAGCTTTCTTT - - TRBJ1-1 TRBV5-1
CASRTASSYEQYF TGTGCCAGCCGGACGGCGAGCTCCTACGAGCAGTACTTC - - TRBJ2-7 TRBV27
CASSLGLLGVGGKPYEQYF TGTGCCAGCAGCTTAGGGTTATTAGGGGTTGGTGGGAAGCCCTACGAGCAGTACTTC - - TRBJ2-7 TRBV7-8
CAWSSILAGRAGELFF TGTGCCTGGAGTTCGATACTAGCGGGAAGGGCCGGGGAGCTGTTTTTT - TRBD2 TRBJ2-2 TRBV30
CASSLGDSRMNTEAFF TGCGCCAGCAGCTTGGGGGACAGCAGAATGAACACTGAAGCTTTCTTT - TRBD1 TRBJ1-1 TRBV5-1
CASSLGHGTGLFDGYTF TGCGCCAGCAGCTTGGGACACGGGACGGGACTATTCGATGGCTACACCTTC once - TRBJ1-2 TRBV5-1
CASRDTLTDTQYF TGTGCCAGCAGGGACACCCTCACAGATACGCAGTATTTT - - TRBJ2-3 TRBV2
CASSLKRDSSSYEQYF TGTGCCAGCAGCTTAAAGCGAGATTCTAGCTCCTACGAGCAGTACTTC once - TRBJ2-7 TRBV11-1
CASSANRASEAFF TGTGCCAGCAGCGCCAACAGGGCATCTGAAGCTTTCTTT once - TRBJ1-1 TRBV9
CASSEAKLGFGTQYF TGTGCCAGCAGTGAAGCGAAACTCGGATTCGGTACGCAGTATTTT - - TRBJ2-3 TRBV6-1
CASSLARFGTEAFF TGTGCCAGCAGCTTAGCCAGATTCGGCACTGAAGCTTTCTTT - - TRBJ1-1 TRBV11-2
CASKPGPQAFF TGTGCCAGCAAACCGGGGCCCCAAGCTTTCTTT few - TRBJ1-1 TRBV2
CASSGQGNTEAFF TGTGCCAGCTCGGGACAGGGGAACACTGAAGCTTTCTTT - TRBD1 TRBJ1-1 TRBV18
CSVDLKKLGQETQYF TGCAGCGTTGACCTCAAAAAGCTGGGGCAAGAGACCCAGTACTTC - - TRBJ2-5 TRBV29-1
CASSATFYGYTF TGTGCCAGCAGCGCCACATTCTATGGCTACACCTTC - - TRBJ1-2 TRBV7-2
CAVDRDGTDTQYF TGTGCCGTCGACAGGGATGGCACAGATACGCAGTATTTT once TRBD1 TRBJ2-3 TRBV6-4
CASSPGGWNSPLHF TGTGCCAGCTCACCGGGCGGGTGGAATTCACCCCTCCACTTT - - TRBJ1-6 TRBV18
CASSRREHGTPLHF TGTGCCAGCAGCCGTCGGGAGCACGGAACACCCCTCCACTTT - - TRBJ1-6 TRBV5-8
CSGAGTGSGYTF TGCAGCGGCGCCGGGACAGGGTCCGGCTACACCTTC - TRBD1 TRBJ1-2 TRBV29-1
CASSHQDRQKFNYGYTF TGTGCCAGCAGCCATCAGGACAGACAGAAATTCAACTATGGCTACACCTTC - - TRBJ1-2 TRBV5-4
CSASGNPGQFF TGCAGTGCTAGCGGGAACCCGGGGCAGTTCTTC - - TRBJ2-1 TRBV20-1
CASSLERSNEKLFF TGTGCCAGCAGCTTGGAACGGAGTAATGAAAAACTGTTTTTT - - TRBJ1-4 TRBV5-4
CASSQQPSYEQYF TGTGCCAGCAGCCAACAACCTAGCTACGAGCAGTACTTC - - TRBJ2-7 TRBV3-1/TRBV3-2
CASSFNGRGYTEAFF TGTGCCAGCAGTTTTAATGGACGGGGATACACTGAAGCTTTCTTT - - TRBJ1-1 TRBV28
CSVETPGQGSYEQYF TGCAGCGTTGAGACACCGGGACAGGGTTCCTACGAGCAGTACTTC - TRBD1 TRBJ2-7 TRBV29-1
CASSEDRAGNQPQHF TGTGCCAGCAGCGAGGACAGGGCTGGCAATCAGCCCCAGCATTTT - TRBD1 TRBJ1-5 TRBV5-5
CATSRDRQDYGYTF TGTGCCACCAGCAGAGATCGACAGGACTATGGCTACACCTTC - - TRBJ1-2 TRBV15
CASRLPGGSGGGYTF TGTGCCAGCAGGCTTCCCGGGGGCAGTGGGGGTGGCTACACCTTC - - TRBJ1-2 TRBV6-5
CASSRDRTYEQYF TGCGCCAGCAGTCGGGACAGAACCTACGAGCAGTACTTC once TRBD1 TRBJ2-7 TRBV5-1
CASARSHINEKLFF TGTGCCAGTGCTCGGTCGCACATTAATGAAAAACTGTTTTTT - - TRBJ1-4 TRBV6-5
CASSLGPPPGEKLFF TGCGCCAGCAGCTTGGGGCCACCCCCGGGTGAAAAACTGTTTTTT once - TRBJ1-4 TRBV5-1
CASSPGGTDTQYF TGTGCCAGCTCACCAGGGGGCACAGATACGCAGTATTTT - - TRBJ2-3 TRBV18
CASSLGLSNPAFF TGCGCCAGCAGCTTGGGTCTTTCTAACCCGGCTTTCTTT - - TRBJ1-1 TRBV5-1
CASSPQGQGWSTEQFF TGTGCCAGCTCACCCCAAGGACAGGGTTGGTCTACTGAGCAGTTCTTC once TRBD1 TRBJ2-1 TRBV18
CASSRPSGGRATDTQYF TGTGCCAGCAGCAGACCTTCGGGGGGGCGTGCCACAGATACGCAGTATTTT once TRBD2 TRBJ2-3 TRBV3-1/TRBV3-2
CASSFGGTQETQYF TGTGCCAGCAGTTTCGGAGGTACCCAAGAGACCCAGTACTTC - - TRBJ2-5 TRBV28
CSASKGLNTEAFF TGCAGTGCTAGTAAGGGGTTGAACACTGAAGCTTTCTTT - - TRBJ1-1 TRBV20-1
CASSLGQEAFF TGTGCCAGCAGTTTGGGACAGGAGGCTTTCTTT once TRBD1 TRBJ1-1 TRBV12-3/TRBV12-4
CASSRISGNTIYF TGTGCCAGCAGTCGGATCTCTGGAAACACCATATATTTT - - TRBJ1-3 TRBV6-5
CASSQEGTGQGYTF TGCGCCAGCAGCCAAGAAGGGACAGGGCAGGGCTACACCTTC - TRBD1 TRBJ1-2 TRBV4-3
CASSYVGSALEAFF TGTGCCAGCAGTTACGTTGGTTCAGCGCTTGAAGCTTTCTTT - - TRBJ1-1 TRBV6-5
CASSPPSLSGRDEQFF TGTGCCAGCAGCCCGCCATCCTTGTCGGGACGGGATGAGCAGTTCTTC - - TRBJ2-1 TRBV7-3
CASSLRDPPTGELFF TGTGCCAGCAGCTTGCGGGATCCCCCGACCGGGGAGCTGTTTTTT - - TRBJ2-2 TRBV4-2
CASSLGTNSPLHF TGTGCCAGCAGTCTTGGGACGAATTCACCCCTCCACTTT - - TRBJ1-6 TRBV5-6
CASTPRGGESSYNSPLHF TGTGCCAGCACCCCTCGGGGGGGCGAGAGCTCCTATAATTCACCCCTCCACTTT - - TRBJ1-6 TRBV4-2
CASSLGDREGNQPQHF TGCGCCAGCAGCTTGGGGGACAGGGAAGGCAATCAGCCCCAGCATTTT - TRBD1 TRBJ1-5 TRBV5-1
CASSFPGTGNDQPQHF TGTGCCAGCAGCTTCCCCGGGACAGGGAACGATCAGCCCCAGCATTTT - TRBD1 TRBJ1-5 TRBV2
CASSPGRMANYGYTF TGTGCCAGCAGCCCGGGACGGATGGCTAACTATGGCTACACCTTC - - TRBJ1-2 TRBV3-1/TRBV3-2
CASREGANEKLFF TGCGCCAGCAGAGAAGGGGCTAATGAAAAACTGTTTTTT - - TRBJ1-4 TRBV5-1
CASSPLAGDGYTF TGTGCCAGCTCACCATTAGCAGGGGATGGCTACACCTTC - - TRBJ1-2 TRBV18
CASSKRQGYTEAFF TGTGCCAGCAGCAAGCGACAGGGCTACACTGAAGCTTTCTTT - TRBD1 TRBJ1-1 TRBV5-4
CASRGTVFNTEAFF TGTGCCAGCAGAGGGACAGTTTTTAACACTGAAGCTTTCTTT few TRBD1 TRBJ1-1 TRBV2
CASSYSTQGYGYTF TGTGCCAGCAGTTACTCGACTCAGGGGTATGGCTACACCTTC - - TRBJ1-2 TRBV6-5
CATSRGTGVANYGYTF TGTGCCACCAGCAGAGGGACAGGGGTAGCTAACTATGGCTACACCTTC - TRBD1 TRBJ1-2 TRBV15
CASSLVGGEVTGELFF TGTGCCAGCAGCTTAGTGGGGGGCGAGGTCACCGGGGAGCTGTTTTTT - - TRBJ2-2 TRBV7-9
CASTTGPARNQPQHF TGTGCCAGTACCACAGGTCCGGCCAGGAATCAGCCCCAGCATTTT - - TRBJ1-5 TRBV19